Following are 5 T cell receptor beta chains from one sample sequenced in a study of T cells in Graves' hyperthyroidism and ophthalmopathy. TCR beta CDR3 sequences were amplified from RNA transcripts. A first-round RT-PCR of the TCR CDR3 used the HTBI primer set. TCRdb reanalysed the multiplex PCR reads using MiXCR and keeps one entry per CDR3 protein. Of a few hundred thousand distinct CDR3 sequences listed, around 14% were seen once; the top ten hold over 12%. Specimen: blood. These receptors all stem from a young woman with Graves' hyperthyroidism.

This clonotype was detected ten times or more. This chain joins TRBV10-3 and TRBJ1-1; no clear D gene. With 4 bases removed from V and 3 bases from J, the gap between germline ends came to 9 bases. Germline V gene data show CDR1 as ENHRY and CDR2 as SYGVKD. The CDR3 is 13 residues long. The CDR3 loop reads CAISGGRDTEAFF. The CDR3 bases are TGTGCCATCAGTGGAGGAAGGGACACTGAAGCTTTCTTT.

The chain employs TRBV2 and TRBJ2-3; TRBD2 matches at 7 bases. There are 14 residues in the CDR3. V gave up 2 bases and J gave up 9 bases; unmatched junction bases: 8. In germline, CDR1 is SNHLY, CDR2 FYNNEI. The CDR3 nucleotides are TGTGCCAGCAGTGAACTCGGGAGGAAGGTGACGCAGTATTTT. Amino acids: CASSELGRKVTQYF.

This clonotype appeared a few times. V usage is TRBV15 and J usage is TRBJ2-2; 8 bases match TRBD2. CDR3 length: 14 amino acids. CDR1 LNHNV and CDR2 YYDKDF come from the germline V gene (reference sequence). V shed 8 bases and J 4 bases; nucleotides not matched to a gene: 6. The CDR3 here is CATAGGYTTGELFF. The CDR3 coding sequence is TGTGCCACCGCGGGGGGATATACCACCGGGGAGCTGTTTTTT.

This rearrangement joins TRBV27 to TRBJ1-1; D perhaps matches TRBD1 (6 bases). This CDR3 is built from 15 residues. V dropped 4 bases and J dropped 7 bases, with 19 bases sitting between them. Looked up from germline, CDR1 is MNHEY and CDR2 is SMNVEV (reference sequence). The CDR3 reads CASSSRQAPPDEAFF. The CDR3 bases are TGTGCCAGCAGTTCCCGACAGGCCCCCCCCGATGAAGCTTTCTTT.

There are many counts of this clonotype. The chain couples TRBV7-9 to TRBJ2-1; 9 bases fit TRBD1. Trimming cost V 5 bases and J 6 bases; bases outside gene matches: 8. Per the germline V gene, CDR1 is SEHNR and CDR2 is FQNEAQ (reference sequence). This CDR3 comprises 15 residues. CDR3 coding DNA: TGTGCCAGCAGCCCCCGGGACAGGGAGGCCAATGAGCAGTTCTTC. Amino acid sequence: CASSPRDREANEQFF. The full variable domain, in which reference TRBV7-9 and TRBJ2-1 provide the parts outside the CDR3, is DTGVSQNPRHKITKRGQNVTFRCDPISEHNRLYWYRQTLGQGPEFLTYFQNEAQLEKSRLLSDRFSAERPKGSFSTLEIQRTEQGDSAMYLCASSPRDREANEQFFGPGTRLTVL.